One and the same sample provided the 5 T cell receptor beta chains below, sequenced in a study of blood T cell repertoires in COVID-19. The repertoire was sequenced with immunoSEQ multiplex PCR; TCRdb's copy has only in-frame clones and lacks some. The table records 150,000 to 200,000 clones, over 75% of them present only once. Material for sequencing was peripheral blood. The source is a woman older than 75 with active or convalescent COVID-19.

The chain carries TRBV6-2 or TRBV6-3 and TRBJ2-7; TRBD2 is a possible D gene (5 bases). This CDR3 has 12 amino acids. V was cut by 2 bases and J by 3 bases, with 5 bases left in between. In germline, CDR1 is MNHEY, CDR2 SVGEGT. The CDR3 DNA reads TGTGCCAGCAGTTACCGGGGCTACGAGCAGTACTTC. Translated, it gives CASSYRGYEQYF.

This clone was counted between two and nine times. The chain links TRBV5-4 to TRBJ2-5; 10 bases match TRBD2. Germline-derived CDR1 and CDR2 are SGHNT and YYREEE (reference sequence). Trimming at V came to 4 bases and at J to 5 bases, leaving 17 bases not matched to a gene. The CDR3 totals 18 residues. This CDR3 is CASSRGGLAGGLGETQYF. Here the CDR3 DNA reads TGTGCCAGCAGCCGCGGGGGTTTAGCGGGGGGCCTTGGGGAGACCCAGTACTTC.

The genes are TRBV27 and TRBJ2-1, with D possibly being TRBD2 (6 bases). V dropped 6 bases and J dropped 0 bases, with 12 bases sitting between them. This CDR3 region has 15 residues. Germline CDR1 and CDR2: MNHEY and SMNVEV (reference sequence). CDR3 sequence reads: CASRDGSGSYNEQFF. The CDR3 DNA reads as TGTGCCAGCAGGGACGGGAGCGGCTCCTACAATGAGCAGTTCTTC.

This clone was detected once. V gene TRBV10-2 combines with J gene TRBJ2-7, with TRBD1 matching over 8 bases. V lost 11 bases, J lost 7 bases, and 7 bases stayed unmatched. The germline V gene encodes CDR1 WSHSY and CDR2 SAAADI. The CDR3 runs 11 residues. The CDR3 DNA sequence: TGCGCCTGCTCAGGGGGCGCTGAGCAGTACTTC. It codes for CACSGGAEQYF.

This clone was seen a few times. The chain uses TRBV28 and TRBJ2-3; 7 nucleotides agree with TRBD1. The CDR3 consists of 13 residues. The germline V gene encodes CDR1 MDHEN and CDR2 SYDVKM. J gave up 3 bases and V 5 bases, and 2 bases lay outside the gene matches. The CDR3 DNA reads TGTGCCAGCAGTCCGACAGGGACAGATACGCAGTATTTT. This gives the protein CASSPTGTDTQYF.